This T cell receptor beta chain originates from a study of cytomegalovirus exposure and HLA in healthy donors. Background on the study: Of the donors genotyped, several hundred in all, about 80% fell in the Caucasian-associated ancestry cluster.

The donors, nominally healthy at sampling, likely had unrecorded immune exposures. As concerns this clone: Its antigen is not identified. Relative to the germline gene, one junction end is altered; a read error may explain this. In the same sample, other DNA sequences code for this CDR3.

PCR amplification relied on 60 Vbeta primers (plus 13 Jbeta primers). Clones were sequenced by immunoSEQ multiplex PCR, and TCRdb holds only the in-frame ones, with some missing. In total, the table holds some 60,000 clones. CDR1 and CDR2 from the germline V gene are MGHDK and SYGVNS. The CDR3 consists of 17 residues. Regarding the study as a whole: Indistinguishable V segments such as TRBV6-2 and TRBV6-3 were excluded. Association of a missense DCLRE1C variant with TCR beta V- and J-gene trimming was reported in a later analysis.

The sequence derives from a man under 40 in good health and CMV-seropositive. The chain joins TRBV25-1 to TRBJ1-6; 7 bases line up with TRBD1. Sample: PBMCs. CDR3 in DNA: TGTGCCAGCAGTGATCACACAGGGGTAGGTGATAATTCACCCCTACACTTT. This gives the protein CASSDHTGVGDNSPLHF.